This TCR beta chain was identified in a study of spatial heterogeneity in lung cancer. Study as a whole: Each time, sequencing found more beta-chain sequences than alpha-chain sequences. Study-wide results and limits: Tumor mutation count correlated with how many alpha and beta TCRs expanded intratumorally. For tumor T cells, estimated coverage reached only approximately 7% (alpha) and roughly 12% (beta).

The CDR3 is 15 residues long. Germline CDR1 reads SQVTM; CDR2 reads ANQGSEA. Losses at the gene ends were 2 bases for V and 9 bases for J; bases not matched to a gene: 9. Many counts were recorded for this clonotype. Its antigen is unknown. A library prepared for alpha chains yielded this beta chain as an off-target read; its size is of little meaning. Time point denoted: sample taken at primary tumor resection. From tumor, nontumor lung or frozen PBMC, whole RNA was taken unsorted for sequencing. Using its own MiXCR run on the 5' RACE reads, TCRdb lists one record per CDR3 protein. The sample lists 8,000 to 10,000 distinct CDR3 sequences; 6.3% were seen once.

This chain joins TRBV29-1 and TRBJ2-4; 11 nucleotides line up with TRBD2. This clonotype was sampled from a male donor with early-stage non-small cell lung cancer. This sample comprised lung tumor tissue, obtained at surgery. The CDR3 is CSVEQTSGIGGIQYF. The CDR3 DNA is TGCAGCGTTGAACAGACTAGCGGGATTGGGGGCATTCAGTACTTC.